A selection of T cell receptor beta chains follows, all from one sample in a study of blood T cell repertoires in COVID-19. The repertoire was sequenced with immunoSEQ multiplex PCR; TCRdb's copy has only in-frame clones and lacks some. The table shows some 200,000 clones, with more than 65% occurring only once. Sequencing input: peripheral blood. These receptors were obtained from a woman aged 40 to 50 who had recovered from COVID-19. Each CDR3 is given with its conserved first and last residue. A D gene is named only where the DNA matches it firmly. Where a row states a size, it is once, few, many or the class of an expanded clone; other rows omit it.

TRBJ2-3	once	TRBV2	NA	CASSLEVTDTQYF	TGTGCCAGCAGTCTAGAAGTCACAGATACGCAGTATTTT
TRBJ1-4	NA	TRBV27	NA	CASSPWTALNEKLFF	TGTGCCAGCAGCCCTTGGACAGCCCTTAATGAAAAACTGTTTTTT
TRBJ2-7	few	TRBV7-6	NA	CASSLDRGLSSYEQYF	TGTGCCAGCAGCTTAGACCGGGGTCTAAGCTCCTACGAGCAGTACTTC
TRBJ1-1	NA	TRBV28	NA	CASSPPGGGATEAFF	TGTGCCAGCAGTCCACCCGGGGGGGGAGCCACTGAAGCTTTCTTT
TRBJ2-2	NA	TRBV10-1	NA	CARSDRDPANTGELFF	TGCGCCAGATCCGACAGAGACCCCGCGAACACCGGGGAGCTGTTTTTT
TRBJ2-7	NA	TRBV12-3/TRBV12-4	TRBD1	CASTLSQGSPYF	TGTGCCAGCACTCTATCACAGGGGTCGCCGTACTTC
TRBJ1-4	NA	TRBV6-6	TRBD1	CASSPGQGDEKLFF	TGTGCCAGCAGCCCGGGACAGGGAGATGAAAAACTGTTTTTT
TRBJ2-1	once	TRBV3-1/TRBV3-2	NA	CASSLGGGFEQFF	TGTGCCAGCAGCCTGGGGGGGGGCTTTGAGCAGTTCTTC
TRBJ1-2	NA	TRBV5-5	TRBD1	CASSLGGQAPYGYTF	TGTGCCAGCAGCTTAGGGGGACAGGCCCCCTATGGCTACACCTTC
TRBJ2-1	NA	TRBV5-6	NA	CASSRRLTSYNEQFF	TGTGCCAGCAGCCGCAGACTCACATCCTACAATGAGCAGTTCTTC
TRBJ2-1	NA	TRBV7-9	TRBD2	CASSSRDYDNEQFF	TGTGCCAGCAGCTCCCGGGACTACGACAATGAGCAGTTCTTC
TRBJ2-7	NA	TRBV2	NA	CASSERQANYEQYF	TGTGCCAGCAGTGAAAGGCAGGCGAACTACGAGCAGTACTTC
TRBJ1-5	once	TRBV5-1	NA	CASSPDRNQPQHF	TGCGCCAGCAGCCCTGACAGGAATCAGCCCCAGCATTTT
TRBJ1-1	NA	TRBV18	NA	CASSTAGGQGTEAFF	TGTGCCAGCTCAACTGCGGGGGGGCAGGGGACTGAAGCTTTCTTT
TRBJ1-4	NA	TRBV24-1	NA	CATQQQGQEKLFF	TGTGCCACCCAACAACAGGGACAAGAAAAACTGTTTTTT
TRBJ2-1	NA	TRBV2	NA	CASRGGVGSFEQFF	TGTGCCAGCAGAGGCGGGGTGGGGTCGTTTGAGCAGTTCTTC
TRBJ1-5	many	TRBV7-5	NA	CARSLDANSNQPQHF	TGTGCCAGAAGCTTAGACGCGAATAGCAATCAGCCCCAGCATTTT
TRBJ1-1	few	TRBV18	NA	CASSPLSTTGGPEAFF	TGTGCCAGCTCACCACTTAGTACGACGGGGGGGCCTGAAGCTTTCTTT
TRBJ1-2	once	TRBV3-1/TRBV3-2	TRBD1	CASSQAGTGGLANYGYTF	TGTGCCAGCAGCCAAGCCGGGACAGGGGGACTAGCTAACTATGGCTACACCTTC
TRBJ2-3	NA	TRBV15	NA	CATSLYVDTQYF	TGTGCCACCAGCTTATATGTGGATACGCAGTATTTT
TRBJ2-7	NA	TRBV6-1	NA	CASSVADIPYEQYF	TGTGCCAGCAGTGTAGCAGACATCCCCTACGAGCAGTACTTC
TRBJ2-7	NA	TRBV6-5	NA	CASSYSENSIYEQYF	TGTGCCAGCAGTTACTCGGAAAACAGTATTTACGAGCAGTACTTC
TRBJ2-1	NA	TRBV18	TRBD1	CASSPPVGQGNNNEQFF	TGTGCCAGCTCACCACCCGTCGGACAGGGGAATAACAATGAGCAGTTCTTC
TRBJ1-1	few	TRBV7-9	NA	CASSLLSAAEAFF	TGTGCCAGCAGCTTATTATCGGCGGCTGAAGCTTTCTTT
TRBJ1-1	NA	TRBV5-4	TRBD1	CASSGSGQGIKSEAFF	TGTGCCAGCAGCGGGTCGGGACAGGGAATAAAGTCTGAAGCTTTCTTT
TRBJ1-4	once	TRBV25-1	TRBD1	CASSDLRQGNEKLFF	TGTGCCAGCAGTGATTTACGACAGGGGAATGAAAAACTGTTTTTT
TRBJ2-7	NA	TRBV7-8	TRBD1	CASSSVKRTHRGHSYEQYF	TGTGCCAGCAGTTCAGTAAAGCGGACACACAGGGGTCACTCCTACGAGCAGTACTTC
TRBJ2-1	NA	TRBV10-1	NA	CASSPGQFNEQFF	TGCGCCAGCAGCCCCGGACAGTTCAATGAGCAGTTCTTC
TRBJ2-7	NA	TRBV6-6	TRBD1	CASSARTGLEQYF	TGTGCCAGCAGTGCGAGGACAGGGCTCGAGCAGTACTTC
TRBJ1-6	few	TRBV7-9	NA	CASGRGDAYNSPLHF	TGTGCCAGCGGGAGGGGTGATGCGTATAATTCACCCCTCCACTTT
TRBJ1-4	NA	TRBV19	TRBD1	CASSARTGNEKLFF	TGTGCCAGTAGTGCCCGGACAGGGAATGAAAAACTGTTTTTT
TRBJ1-6	NA	TRBV5-1	NA	CASSLASDSNSPLHF	TGCGCCAGCAGCTTGGCCTCGGACAGCAATTCACCCCTCCACTTT
TRBJ2-5	NA	TRBV7-6	TRBD2	CASSLGTSATLETQYF	TGTGCCAGCAGTTTAGGGACTAGCGCCACTTTAGAGACCCAGTACTTC
TRBJ2-3	NA	TRBV7-3	TRBD2	CASSLFAGVSTDTQYF	TGTGCCAGCAGCTTATTCGCGGGGGTGAGCACAGATACGCAGTATTTT
TRBJ1-6	few	TRBV7-7	NA	CASSLQENSPLHF	TGTGCTAGCAGCTTACAGGAAAATTCACCCCTCCACTTT